This TCR beta chain originates from a study of blood T cell repertoires in COVID-19. The ends were cut back, 1 base at V and 2 bases at J, with 12 bases in the middle. CDR3 length: 15 amino acids. The germline V gene encodes CDR1 LNHDA and CDR2 SQIVND (reference sequence). Profiled with immunoSEQ multiplex PCR; TCRdb holds only in-frame clones, not every one. The table records over 200,000 clones, about four fifths of them present only once. The receptor was derived from a woman aged 40 to 50 with active or convalescent COVID-19. V gene TRBV19 combines with J gene TRBJ2-7; D might be TRBD1 (5 bases). The specimen was peripheral blood. The chain's CDR3 is CASSIAGQGPYEQYF. CDR3 coding DNA: TGTGCCAGTAGTATAGCAGGGCAGGGCCCCTACGAGCAGTACTTC.